One sample yielded the 29 T cell receptor beta chains listed below, sequenced in a study of CD8+ T cells in alopecia areata. Documented treatment: oral pan-JAK inhibitor, 5-10 mg twice daily. cDNA prepared by RNA extraction and subsequent reverse transcription served as the template for sequencing. Some clones are missing from TCRdb's copy, which holds only in-frame ones; the method was immunoSEQ multiplex PCR. The sample records roughly 120,000 clones, roughly 55% being singletons. Here the sequenced sample was CD8+ T cells sorted from blood, taken at week 24, from a patient treated with tofacitinib. These receptors all stem from a human donor with alopecia areata.

The genes are TRBV27 and TRBJ1-5; D is perhaps TRBD1 (5 bases). V was cut by 3 bases and J by 4 bases, with 13 bases left in between. Looked up from germline, CDR1 is MNHEY and CDR2 is SMNVEV (reference sequence). The CDR3 loop spans 15 amino acids. The CDR3 DNA sequence: TGTGCCAGCAGTTTCCTCGACGGGGGAAATCAGCCCCAGCATTTT. Protein: CASSFLDGGNQPQHF.

In this sample, this clone turned up a few times. The gene calls are TRBV6-5 and TRBJ2-6, with 7 nucleotides matching TRBD2. The V gene end was trimmed by 0 bases and the J gene end by 4 bases; junction bases not matched to a gene: 3. The germline V gene encodes CDR1 MNHEY and CDR2 SVGAGI. This CDR3 contains 16 residues. The DNA of the CDR3 is TGTGCCAGCAGTTACTCGGGAGGGGCCGGGGCCAACGTCCTGACTTTC. It translates to CASSYSGGAGANVLTF.

In DNA form, the CDR3 reads TGCAGCGTTGTTCAGGACAAGGAGCACGAGCAGTACTTC. This encodes CSVVQDKEHEQYF. The rearrangement joins TRBV29-1 to TRBJ2-7; D may be TRBD1 (5 bases). Looked up from germline, CDR1 is SQVTM and CDR2 is ANQGSEA. V was trimmed by 4 bases and J by 5 bases, leaving 15 bases between them. The CDR3 loop spans 13 amino acids.

The chain links TRBV30 to TRBJ2-3; no reliable D call. CDR1 is GTSNPN, CDR2 SVGIG, per germline (reference sequence). Trimming cost V 1 base and J 2 bases, with 1 base left between them. The CDR3 contains 11 residues. The CDR3 DNA reads as TGTGCCTGGAGTGACACAGATACGCAGTATTTT. It encodes CAWSDTDTQYF.

The chain uses TRBV27 and TRBJ1-1; 9 nucleotides match TRBD1. J gave up 5 bases and V 3 bases, and 7 bases lay outside the gene matches. The germline CDR1 and CDR2 sequences are MNHEY and SMNVEV (reference sequence). CDR3 length equals 15 residues. This chain's CDR3 is CASSFAGTGITEAFF. In DNA form, the CDR3 reads TGTGCCAGCAGTTTCGCCGGGACAGGGATTACTGAAGCTTTCTTT.

This clone was recorded a few times. V usage is TRBV12-5 and J usage is TRBJ1-5; possible D gene TRBD1, 5 bases. The ends were cut back, 6 bases at V and 4 bases at J, with 13 bases in the middle. CDR1 and CDR2 from the germline V gene are LGHNT and FRNRAP. The CDR3 totals 14 residues. CDR3 sequence: CASGYQGGNQPQHF. The CDR3 nucleotides are TGTGCTAGTGGATATCAGGGAGGAAATCAGCCCCAGCATTTT.

The rearrangement links TRBV27 to TRBJ2-1, with 10 bases identical to TRBD2. Germline V gene sequence: CDR1 MNHEY, CDR2 SMNVEV (reference sequence). The ends lost 5 bases at V and 8 bases at J; junction bases unmatched: 9. CDR3 length: 15 amino acids. The CDR3, as DNA: TGTGCCAGCAGTACAAGCGGGGGGGCTTTGGATGAGCAGTTCTTC. This translates into CASSTSGGALDEQFF.

The chain has TRBV2 and TRBJ1-1; D remains ambiguous. CDR3 length equals 11 residues. Trimming cost V 6 bases and J 2 bases, with 4 bases left between them. The germline CDR1 and CDR2 sequences are SNHLY and FYNNEI. This CDR3 is CASRTNTEAFF. The CDR3 region has the DNA TGTGCCAGCAGAACCAACACTGAAGCTTTCTTT.

This clone was picked up a small number of times. V usage is TRBV7-9 and J usage is TRBJ2-7, with a tentative D call TRBD2 (5 bases). Trimming removed 5 bases from V and 1 base from J, with 9 bases in between. CDR1 and CDR2 from the germline V gene are SEHNR and FQNEAQ (reference sequence). This CDR3 is 13 amino acids long. CDR3 region: CASSNRDSYEQYF. DNA of the CDR3: TGTGCCAGCAGCAACCGGGATTCCTACGAGCAGTACTTC.

This sequence joins TRBV7-9 and TRBJ2-7; perhaps D is TRBD1 or TRBD2 (5 bases each). The CDR3 is 15 residues long. Deletions cut 4 bases from V and 4 bases from J, with 17 bases between. Looked up from germline, CDR1 is SEHNR and CDR2 is FQNEAQ (reference sequence). CDR3: CASSSPGASWYEQYF. In nucleotides, the CDR3 is TGTGCCAGCAGCTCCCCCGGGGCTTCCTGGTACGAGCAGTACTTC.

This clone has more than one count but fewer than ten. The chain employs TRBV7-3 and TRBJ2-2, with 7 bases aligning to TRBD2. The germline V gene has CDR1 SGHTA and CDR2 FQGTGA. The CDR3 has 17 residues. V gave up 5 bases and J gave up 2 bases; unmatched junction bases: 11. The CDR3 nucleotides read TGTGCCAGCAGCCCCTCGCGTGCGGGGGTCAACACCGGGGAGCTGTTTTTT. It specifies CASSPSRAGVNTGELFF.

This clone was seen more than once but under ten times. This chain uses TRBV4-1 with TRBJ2-7, with TRBD2 matching 8 bases. The CDR3 extends over 16 amino acids. The V and J ends lost 0 bases and 3 bases, in that order; junction bases with no gene match: 7. CDR1 is MGHRA, CDR2 YSYEKL, per germline. The CDR3 DNA reads as TGCGCCAGCAGCCAAGATGGACCGGGGGGGCTCTACGAGCAGTACTTC. It encodes CASSQDGPGGLYEQYF.

The chain couples TRBV7-9 to TRBJ1-2, with D hard to call. CDR3 size: 15 residues. V lost 7 bases to trimming and J lost 2 bases, with 17 bases between them. Germline CDR1 reads SEHNR; CDR2 reads FQNEAQ (reference sequence). As DNA, the CDR3 is TGTGCCAGCAATACACCTGGGGAGGAGAACTATGGCTACACCTTC. Translation: CASNTPGEENYGYTF.

This clone is labeled medium-sized (0.01 to 0.1%). The chain joins TRBV6-5 to TRBJ2-7, with 11 bases fitting TRBD2. The germline CDR1 and CDR2 sequences are MNHEY and SVGAGI. This CDR3 is 15 amino acids long. V lost 0 bases, J lost 2 bases, and 0 bases stayed unmatched. Written as DNA, the CDR3 is TGTGCCAGCAGTTACTCTAGCGGGGGGGCCTACGAGCAGTACTTC. It is translated as CASSYSSGGAYEQYF.

This chain joins TRBV5-6 and TRBJ2-7; D gene uncertain. Germline-derived CDR1 and CDR2 are SGHDT and YYEEEE. The length of the CDR3 is 14 residues. V lost 4 bases, J lost 7 bases, and 18 bases lay in between. CDR3 nucleotides: TGTGCCAGCAGCCTAGGGTACCACCCGCGGGAGCAGTACTTC. This gives the protein CASSLGYHPREQYF.

V and J are TRBV5-6 and TRBJ1-6; D possibly corresponds to TRBD1 (6 bases). V was pared by 4 bases and J by 14 bases, with 10 bases between. Germline V lookup: CDR1 SGHDT, CDR2 YYEEEE. This CDR3 is 11 amino acids long. CDR3 DNA sequence: TGTGCCAGCAGCGGGGGCCCAACCCTCCACTTT. Its protein product is CASSGGPTLHF.

V gene TRBV6-5 combines with J gene TRBJ2-6; D remains ambiguous. Germline CDR1 MNHEY, CDR2 SVGAGI. This CDR3 contains 15 residues. The V end was cut by 7 bases, the J end by 2 bases, with 12 bases between. The CDR3 nucleotides read TGTGCCAGCACCTTCGACACCGCTGGGGCCAACGTCCTGACTTTC. Translated, it gives CASTFDTAGANVLTF.

The V gene is TRBV6-1, the J gene TRBJ2-7, with no clear D. This CDR3 contains 14 residues. Germline V lookup: CDR1 MNHNS, CDR2 SASEGT. The V end lost 3 bases, the J end lost 2 bases, and 11 bases lay between the germline ends. CDR3: CASSEGLKPYEQYF. CDR3 sequence (DNA): TGTGCCAGCAGTGAGGGATTGAAACCCTACGAGCAGTACTTC.

This clone has only one observation. The chain is built from TRBV7-3 and TRBJ2-6; D ambiguous. Germline CDR1 is SGHTA and CDR2 is FQGTGA. V was pared by 3 bases and J by 4 bases, with 4 bases between. This CDR3 contains 13 residues. The CDR3 reads CASSLVGANVLTF. The CDR3, as DNA: TGTGCCAGCAGCTTGGTCGGGGCCAACGTCCTGACTTTC.

The CDR3 here is CASSHASGNQPQHF. The DNA for the CDR3 is TGTGCCAGCAGTCATGCGTCAGGCAATCAGCCCCAGCATTTT. This chain links TRBV5-6 with TRBJ1-5, with D unresolved. CDR3 size: 14 residues. Germline CDR1 reads SGHDT; CDR2 reads YYEEEE. The V and J ends lost 5 bases and 2 bases respectively, with 11 bases between them.

The V call is TRBV29-1, the J call TRBJ2-5; D perhaps matches TRBD2 (7 bases). The V and J ends lost 6 bases and 3 bases respectively, with 17 bases between them. Germline CDR1 SQVTM, CDR2 ANQGSEA. CDR3 size: 14 residues. The CDR3, as DNA: TGCAGCGTCCTTGCGGGGGCGGATAAAGAGACCCAGTACTTC. It specifies CSVLAGADKETQYF.

With regard to this clone: This sample includes further DNA sequences coding for the same CDR3. The chain carries TRBV5-1 and TRBJ1-1, with no clear D. Germline-derived CDR1 and CDR2 are SGHRS and YFSETQ. This CDR3 has 12 residues. V was pared by 0 bases and J by 5 bases, with 5 bases between. CDR3 loop: CASSLVGTEAFF. The CDR3 DNA reads as TGCGCCAGCAGCTTGGTGGGGACTGAAGCTTTCTTT.

V and J are TRBV28 and TRBJ2-1; 13 bases map to TRBD2. With 5 bases clipped from V and 14 bases from J, the junction kept 0 bases outside the gene matches. This CDR3 contains 11 residues. Germline-derived CDR1 and CDR2 are MDHEN and SYDVKM. The CDR3 protein is CASSTSGGEFF. CDR3 DNA sequence: TGTGCCAGCAGTACTAGCGGGGGGGAGTTCTTC.

This clone has just a few counts. The V call is TRBV29-1, the J call TRBJ2-5; D not resolved. The V end was cut by 4 bases, the J end by 5 bases, with 11 bases between. The CDR3 sequence is 12 residues long. Germline values: CDR1 SQVTM, CDR2 ANQGSEA. The CDR3 bases are TGCAGCGTTGTGGTTAGCTCGGAGACCCAGTACTTC. Protein: CSVVVSSETQYF. Drawing the rest from reference TRBV29-1 and TRBJ2-5, the complete variable domain is SAVISQKPSRDICQRGTSLTIQCQVDSQVTMMFWYRQQPGQSLTLIATANQGSEATYESGFVIDKFPISRPNLTFSTLTVSNMSPEDSSIYLCSVVVSSETQYFGPGTRLLVL.

In its sample, this clone was seen once. This rearrangement joins TRBV15 to TRBJ1-4; 10 positions agree with TRBD1. Germline V gene sequence: CDR1 LNHNV, CDR2 YYDKDF (reference sequence). The V segment lost 4 bases and the J segment 1 base; nucleotides outside the gene matches: 3. This CDR3 region has 16 residues. The CDR3 reads CATSNGQGETNEKLFF. The CDR3 coding sequence is TGTGCCACCAGCAACGGACAGGGGGAAACTAATGAAAAACTGTTTTTT.

The rearrangement links TRBV29-1 to TRBJ2-5, with TRBD2 identical over 7 bases. The end of the DNA fits TRBJ2-7 better, so the J call may be wrong. The CDR3 has 13 amino acids. Germline CDR1 is SQVTM and CDR2 is ANQGSEA. The CDR3: CSFQAGSSYEQYF. The CDR3 DNA sequence: TGCAGCTTTCAAGCGGGAAGCTCCTACGAGCAGTACTTC.

This clone was picked up a small number of times. The V gene is TRBV30, the J gene TRBJ2-7; tentatively, D is TRBD1 (6 bases). The CDR3 length is 14 residues. Trimming removed 5 bases from V and 2 bases from J, with 16 bases in between. Per germline, CDR1 GTSNPN and CDR2 SVGIG (reference sequence). In DNA, the CDR3 is TGTGCCTGGGGTTTGGGGGCCCTCCCCTACGAGCAGTACTTC. Its protein product is CAWGLGALPYEQYF.

The rearrangement uses TRBV27 and TRBJ1-1; the D gene is possibly TRBD1 (5 bases). V was pared by 0 bases and J by 4 bases, with 12 bases between. Germline V gene data show CDR1 as MNHEY and CDR2 as SMNVEV (reference sequence). This CDR3 is 15 amino acids long. CDR3 region: CASSLSGGAGTEAFF. The CDR3 nucleotides are TGTGCCAGCAGTTTATCCGGAGGGGCGGGCACTGAAGCTTTCTTT.

About this clone itself: This CDR3 is also generated by other DNA sequences in the sample. The chain combines TRBV7-9 with TRBJ1-1, with D unresolved. The CDR3 length is 14 residues. Germline loops: CDR1 SEHNR, CDR2 FQNEAQ (reference sequence). V was clipped by 0 bases and J by 1 base, with 6 bases between them. Written as DNA, the CDR3 is TGTGCCAGCAGCTTAGCGGGCACGAACACTGAAGCTTTCTTT. This gives the protein CASSLAGTNTEAFF.